Following are 19 T cell receptor beta chains from one sample sequenced in a study of human T cells and chemical hapten exposure. Specified time point: patch test 1, 2 weeks after DPC sensitization. The treatment: therapeutic diphenylcyclopropenone sensitization with weekly scalp DPC. One entry per CDR3 protein results from TCRdb running MiXCR on the RACE reads. The sample includes 370,000 or so distinct CDR3 sequences, 4.8% of them seen just once. The sequences come from whole blood, collected in connection with sensitization to the hapten diphenylcyclopropenone (DPC). All receptors derive from a woman aged 50 to 60 with alopecia areata. Some clones in this sample may be carry-over from other donors' samples.

The V gene is TRBV20-1, the J gene TRBJ1-5; 7 bases agree with TRBD1. The CDR3 length is 16 residues. V lost 0 bases and J lost 4; bases outside the gene matches: 9. The V gene's germline CDR1 is DFQATT and CDR2 SNEGSKA (reference sequence). In DNA form, the CDR3 reads TGCAGTGCTAGAGATCGGTCAGGCAGGGGGAATCAGCCCCAGCATTTT. This sequence encodes CSARDRSGRGNQPQHF.

This clonotype was detected many times. This chain uses TRBV28 with TRBJ2-7; D call uncertain. The V and J ends lost 7 bases and 0 bases respectively, with 10 bases between them. The CDR3 extends over 13 amino acids. Germline values: CDR1 MDHEN, CDR2 SYDVKM. The CDR3 nucleotides are TGTGCCAGCACTCCAGCAGACTCCTACGAGCAGTACTTC. Amino acid sequence: CASTPADSYEQYF.

To note about this clonotype: A read error is possible here, since a much larger clone lies one base away. Here the CDR3 reads CATSTRRGLGQETQYF. The CDR3 DNA is TGTGCCACCAGCACCCGCAGGGGGCTGGGACAAGAGACCCAGTACTTC. The V call is TRBV7-9, the J call TRBJ2-5; the match to TRBD1 covers 8 bases. The CDR3 runs 16 residues. Germline-derived CDR1 and CDR2 are SEHNR and FQNEAQ (reference sequence).

This clonotype was picked up many times. This chain joins TRBV6-5 and TRBJ2-7; no firm D call. The germline V gene encodes CDR1 MNHEY and CDR2 SVGAGI. V dropped 11 bases and J dropped 9 bases, with 8 bases sitting between them. There are 8 residues in the CDR3. DNA for the CDR3: TGTGCCGCCCCCATGCAGTACTTC. This gives the protein CAAPMQYF.

This clonotype was observed many times. The rearrangement uses TRBV28 and TRBJ2-3, with no clear D. The CDR3 extends over 13 amino acids. Trimming stripped 5 bases from V and 3 bases from J, with 9 bases between. The germline CDR1 and CDR2 sequences are MDHEN and SYDVKM. The chain's CDR3 is CASSSDGTDTQYF. In DNA, the CDR3 is TGTGCCAGCAGTAGCGACGGAACAGATACGCAGTATTTT.

This clonotype appeared many times. This chain links TRBV7-2 with TRBJ1-5; no definite D call. With 3 bases removed from V and 4 bases from J, the gap between germline ends came to 13 bases. The CDR3 contains 15 residues. Germline CDR1 reads SGHTA; CDR2 reads FQGNSA. For the CDR3, the DNA is TGTGCCAGCAGCTTTCCCCCGACCCTAAATCAGCCCCAGCATTTT. It yields the protein CASSFPPTLNQPQHF. Full variable domain (outside the CDR3, taken from reference TRBV7-2 and TRBJ1-5): GAGVSQSPSNKVTEKGKDVELRCDPISGHTALYWYRQSLGQGLEFLIYFQGNSAPDKSGLPSDRFSAERTGGSVSTLTIQRTQQEDSAVYLCASSFPPTLNQPQHFGDGTRLSIL.

The V gene is TRBV6-4, the J gene TRBJ1-6; D is unresolved. Germline CDR1 and CDR2: MRHNA and SNTAGT. This CDR3 region has 18 residues. V was shortened by 6 bases and J by 8 bases, with 26 bases between the two germline ends. This CDR3 reads CASSKNREGFFKDSPLHF. The CDR3 DNA follows: TGTGCCAGCAGCAAGAACCGGGAGGGTTTCTTCAAAGATTCACCCCTCCACTTT.

This clonotype was counted at least ten times. The V and J genes are TRBV7-2 and TRBJ1-6; tentative D call: TRBD1 (6 bases). V lost 3 bases to trimming and J lost 6 bases, with 9 bases between them. The CDR3 loop spans 14 amino acids. CDR1 and CDR2 from the germline V gene are SGHTA and FQGNSA. In DNA, the CDR3 is TGTGCCAGCAGCTTGGGACATCTTAATTCACCCCTCCACTTT. It encodes CASSLGHLNSPLHF.

This clonotype was seen many times. The gene calls are TRBV20-1 and TRBJ2-7, with 7 nucleotides matching TRBD1. This CDR3 spans 13 amino acids. The V segment lost 5 bases and the J segment 2 bases; nucleotides outside the gene matches: 6. Germline V gene data show CDR1 as DFQATT and CDR2 as SNEGSKA (reference sequence). The CDR3 here is CSAAQTGTYEQYF. CDR3 bases: TGCAGTGCTGCCCAGACAGGGACCTACGAGCAGTACTTC.

This clonotype was counted a few times. The V call is TRBV4-1, the J call TRBJ1-1, with D possibly matching TRBD1 (6 bases). CDR3 length: 16 residues. V was trimmed by 5 bases and J by 6 bases, leaving 22 bases between them. CDR1 and CDR2 (germline): MGHRA, YSYEKL. CDR3 sequence (DNA): TGCGCCAGCAGCTTTAGAACACAGGGAAGGTGGGCTGAAGCTTTCTTT. Translation gives CASSFRTQGRWAEAFF.

Many counts were recorded for this clonotype. This CDR3 fails to terminate in the conserved phenylalanine or tryptophan, so it likely reflects a read error. The chain has TRBV28 and TRBJ2-1; possible D gene TRBD1, 5 bases. V was clipped by 5 bases and J by 3 bases, with 20 bases between them. The CDR3 runs 17 residues. Germline values: CDR1 MDHEN, CDR2 SYDVKM. The CDR3 here is CASSPRARPDLYNEQFL. The CDR3 region has the DNA TGTGCCAGCAGTCCCAGGGCCCGCCCGGACCTCTACAATGAGCAGTTCCTC.

This chain uses TRBV29-1 with TRBJ2-6, with 7 bases lining up with TRBD1. CDR1 SQVTM and CDR2 ANQGSEA come from the germline V gene. Unmatched junction bases numbered 16, after V lost 1 base and J lost 4 bases. This CDR3 region has 19 residues. In DNA form, the CDR3 reads TGCAGCGTTGAAGGGGGGAAGACAGGGAAAGTTACCGGGGCCAACGTCCTGACTTTC. Translation gives CSVEGGKTGKVTGANVLTF.

On this clonotype: A much larger clone lies a single base off, so this may be a read error. The J gene is TRBJ1-2, the V gene TRBV12-3 or TRBV12-4; the D gene is possibly TRBD1 (5 bases). Trimming took 3 bases from V and 3 from J, leaving 14 bases between them. This CDR3 has 15 residues. CDR3 coding DNA: TGTGCCAGCAGTTTTAGCAGGGAATGGGACTATGGCTACACCTTC. It specifies CASSFSREWDYGYTF.

This clonotype was seen more than once but under ten times. The chain couples TRBV2 to TRBJ2-3; D gene uncertain. Germline V gene sequence: CDR1 SNHLY, CDR2 FYNNEI. V was trimmed by 1 base and J by 2 bases, leaving 10 bases between them. The CDR3 length is 15 residues. The CDR3 DNA is TGTGCCAGCAGTGAAGGGCCTGGGATCACAGATACGCAGTATTTT. Amino acid sequence: CASSEGPGITDTQYF.

This chain connects TRBV20-1 to TRBJ1-5; 7 positions agree with TRBD1. Germline V lookup: CDR1 DFQATT, CDR2 SNEGSKA (reference sequence). Trimming at V came to 4 bases and at J to 4 bases, leaving 7 bases not matched to a gene. The CDR3 contains 14 residues. The CDR3 loop is CSATETGSNQPQHF. The CDR3 DNA is TGCAGTGCTACCGAGACAGGGAGTAATCAGCCCCAGCATTTT.

This clonotype was observed a few times. The J gene is TRBJ2-7, the V gene TRBV20-1, with 12 bases aligning to TRBD2. This CDR3 contains 13 residues. The V and J ends lost 3 bases and 6 bases, in that order; junction bases with no gene match: 3. Germline V gives CDR1 DFQATT, CDR2 SNEGSKA (reference sequence). The DNA of the CDR3 is TGCAGTGCTAGGCCACTAGCGGGAGGCGAGCAGTACTTC. Its translation is CSARPLAGGEQYF.

In this sample, this clonotype turned up many times. The chain employs TRBV6-5 and TRBJ1-1, with 9 bases lining up with TRBD1. CDR3 length: 13 amino acids. The J segment lost 6 bases and the V segment lost 4 bases, leaving 3 bases of the junction unmatched. Germline V gene lookup returns CDR1 MNHEY and CDR2 SVGAGI. CDR3 residues: CASSFRTGAEAFF. DNA of the CDR3: TGTGCCAGCAGTTTCCGGACAGGGGCTGAAGCTTTCTTT.

The table lists this clonotype with many counts. The gene calls are TRBV5-6 and TRBJ1-1, with 9 positions matching TRBD1. The V and J ends lost 4 bases and 2 bases, in that order; junction bases with no gene match: 3. This CDR3 is built from 14 residues. The germline gives CDR1 SGHDT, CDR2 YYEEEE. In nucleotides, the CDR3 is TGTGCCAGCAGCGAGGGACAGGGTAACACTGAAGCTTTCTTT. It codes for CASSEGQGNTEAFF.

This chain links TRBV6-4 with TRBJ1-3; D may be TRBD1 (5 bases). This CDR3 region has 21 residues. Germline V gene lookup returns CDR1 MRHNA and CDR2 SNTAGT. Trimming removed 3 bases from V and 0 bases from J, with 27 bases in between. The CDR3 DNA reads as TGTGCCAGCAGTGATAATCCGGCCGGACCGGGGCCGAGGAGCTCTGGAAACACCATATATTTT. Its translation is CASSDNPAGPGPRSSGNTIYF.